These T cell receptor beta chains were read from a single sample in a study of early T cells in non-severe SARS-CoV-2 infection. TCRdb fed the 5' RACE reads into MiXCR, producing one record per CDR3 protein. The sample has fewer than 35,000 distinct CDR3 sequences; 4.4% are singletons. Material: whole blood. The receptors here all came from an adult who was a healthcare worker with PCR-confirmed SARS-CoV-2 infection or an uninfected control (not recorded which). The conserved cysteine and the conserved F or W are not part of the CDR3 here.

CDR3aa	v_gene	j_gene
ATSDPQGFNQPQH	TRBV24-1	TRBJ1-5
ASSRRGPDEQF	TRBV18	TRBJ2-1
ASRLAGGVNNEQF	TRBV19	TRBJ2-1
ASKSQGGNQPQH	TRBV6-2/TRBV6-3	TRBJ1-5
ASSSSRYNEQF	TRBV7-3	TRBJ2-1
SAFGQGDRKNIQY	TRBV20-1	TRBJ2-4
ASSSQGGGANVLT	TRBV7-2	TRBJ2-6
SAKQGHIQY	TRBV29-1	TRBJ2-4
ASSSAPRGSSYEQY	TRBV11-1	TRBJ2-7
ASSEGDYNEQF	TRBV6-4	TRBJ2-1